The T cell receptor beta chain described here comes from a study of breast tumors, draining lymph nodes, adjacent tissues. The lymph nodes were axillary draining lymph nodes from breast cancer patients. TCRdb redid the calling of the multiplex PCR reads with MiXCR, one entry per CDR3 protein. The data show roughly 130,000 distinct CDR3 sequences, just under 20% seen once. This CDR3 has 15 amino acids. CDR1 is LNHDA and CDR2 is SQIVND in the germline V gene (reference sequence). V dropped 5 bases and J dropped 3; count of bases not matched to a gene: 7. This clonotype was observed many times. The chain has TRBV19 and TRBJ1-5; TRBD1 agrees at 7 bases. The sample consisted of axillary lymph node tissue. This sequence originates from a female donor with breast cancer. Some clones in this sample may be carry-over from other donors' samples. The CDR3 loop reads CASSATGIPNQPQHF. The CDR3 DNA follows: TGTGCCAGTAGTGCGACAGGGATCCCCAATCAGCCCCAGCATTTT.